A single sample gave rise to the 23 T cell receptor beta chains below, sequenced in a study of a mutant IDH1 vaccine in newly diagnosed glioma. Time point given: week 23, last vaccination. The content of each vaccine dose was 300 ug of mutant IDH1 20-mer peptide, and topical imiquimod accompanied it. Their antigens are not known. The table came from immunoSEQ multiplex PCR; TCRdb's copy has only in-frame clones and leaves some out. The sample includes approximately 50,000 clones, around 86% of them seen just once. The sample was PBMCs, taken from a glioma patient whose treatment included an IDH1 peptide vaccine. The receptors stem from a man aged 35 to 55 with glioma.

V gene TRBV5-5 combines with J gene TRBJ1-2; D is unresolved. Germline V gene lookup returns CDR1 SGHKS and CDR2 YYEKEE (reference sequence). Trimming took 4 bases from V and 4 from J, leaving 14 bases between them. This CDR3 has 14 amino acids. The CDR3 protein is CASSQTDVLYGYTF. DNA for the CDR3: TGTGCCAGCAGCCAAACGGACGTCCTCTATGGCTACACCTTC.

This CDR3 reads CASGRGRGDIQYF. CDR3 bases: TGTGCCAGCGGAAGGGGCAGGGGTGACATTCAGTACTTC. The chain has TRBV6-5 and TRBJ2-4; maybe TRBD1 (6 bases). V lost 8 bases and J 8 bases, leaving 16 bases between the germline ends. The CDR3 extends over 13 amino acids. Germline loops: CDR1 MNHEY, CDR2 SVGAGI.

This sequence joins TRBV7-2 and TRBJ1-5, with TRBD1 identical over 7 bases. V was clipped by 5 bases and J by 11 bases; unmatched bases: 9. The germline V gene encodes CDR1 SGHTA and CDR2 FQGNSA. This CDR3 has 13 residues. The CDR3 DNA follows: TGTGCCAGCAGCCAAAGACAGGGTTTGGCCCAGCATTTT. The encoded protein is CASSQRQGLAQHF.

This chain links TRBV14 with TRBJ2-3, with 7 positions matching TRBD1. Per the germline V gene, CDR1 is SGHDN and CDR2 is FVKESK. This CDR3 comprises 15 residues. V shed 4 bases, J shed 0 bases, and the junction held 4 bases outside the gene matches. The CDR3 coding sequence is TGTGCCAGCAGCCGACAGGGCCTTAGCACAGATACGCAGTATTTT. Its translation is CASSRQGLSTDTQYF. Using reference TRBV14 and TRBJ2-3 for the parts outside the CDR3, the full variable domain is EAGVTQFPSHSVIEKGQTVTLRCDPISGHDNLYWYRRVMGKEIKFLLHFVKESKQDESGMPNNRFLAERTGGTYSTLKVQPAELEDSGVYFCASSRQGLSTDTQYFGPGTRLTVL.

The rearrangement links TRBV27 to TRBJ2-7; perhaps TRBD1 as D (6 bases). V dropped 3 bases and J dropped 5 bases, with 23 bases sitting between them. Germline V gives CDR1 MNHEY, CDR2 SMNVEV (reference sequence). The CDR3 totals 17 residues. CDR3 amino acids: CASSFLTPGQRRDEQYF. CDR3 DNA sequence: TGTGCCAGCAGTTTTCTAACGCCGGGACAACGACGCGACGAGCAGTACTTC.

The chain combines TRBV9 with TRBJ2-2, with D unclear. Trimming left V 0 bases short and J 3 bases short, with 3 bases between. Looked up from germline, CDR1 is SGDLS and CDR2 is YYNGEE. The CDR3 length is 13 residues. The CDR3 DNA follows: TGTGCCAGCAGCGTAGAGTACACCGGGGAGCTGTTTTTT. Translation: CASSVEYTGELFF.

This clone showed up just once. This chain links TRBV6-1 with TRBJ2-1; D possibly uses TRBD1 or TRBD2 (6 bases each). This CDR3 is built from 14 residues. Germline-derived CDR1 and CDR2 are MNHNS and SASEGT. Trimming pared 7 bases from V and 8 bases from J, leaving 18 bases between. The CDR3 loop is CASIPKGDFDEQFF. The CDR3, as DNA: TGTGCCAGCATTCCCAAGGGGGACTTCGATGAGCAGTTCTTC.

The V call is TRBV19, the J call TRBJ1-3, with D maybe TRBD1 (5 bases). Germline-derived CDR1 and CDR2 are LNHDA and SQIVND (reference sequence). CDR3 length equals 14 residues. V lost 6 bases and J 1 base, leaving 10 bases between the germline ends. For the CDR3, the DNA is TGTGCCAGTAGGATTCGGGGGTCTGGAAACACCATATATTTT. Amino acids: CASRIRGSGNTIYF.

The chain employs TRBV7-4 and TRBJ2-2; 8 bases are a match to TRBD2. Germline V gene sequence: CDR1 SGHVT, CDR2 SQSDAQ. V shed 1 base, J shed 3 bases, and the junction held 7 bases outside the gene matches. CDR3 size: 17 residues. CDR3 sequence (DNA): TGTGCCAGCAGCTTAGTGGTGTGTAGCGGGGACACCGGGGAGCTGTTTTTT. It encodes CASSLVVCSGDTGELFF.

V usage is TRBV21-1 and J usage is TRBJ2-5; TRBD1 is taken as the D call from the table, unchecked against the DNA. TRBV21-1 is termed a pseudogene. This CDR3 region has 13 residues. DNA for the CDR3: TGTGCCAGCAGCAAGGGGCCTGGAAAGACCCAGTACTTC. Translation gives CASSKGPGKTQYF.

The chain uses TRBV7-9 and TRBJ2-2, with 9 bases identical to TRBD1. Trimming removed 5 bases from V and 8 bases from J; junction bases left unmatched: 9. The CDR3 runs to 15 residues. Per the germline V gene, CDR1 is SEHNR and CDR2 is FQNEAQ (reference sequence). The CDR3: CASSINRGPIGELFF. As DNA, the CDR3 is TGTGCCAGCAGCATTAACAGGGGGCCGATAGGGGAGCTGTTTTTT.

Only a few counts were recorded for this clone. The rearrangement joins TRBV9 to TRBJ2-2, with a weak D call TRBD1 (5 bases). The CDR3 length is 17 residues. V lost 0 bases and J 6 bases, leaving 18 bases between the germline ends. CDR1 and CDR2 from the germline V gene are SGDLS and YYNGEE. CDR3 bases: TGTGCCAGCAGCGTAGTATCTGGGGTATCAGGGTCCGGGGAGCTGTTTTTT. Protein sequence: CASSVVSGVSGSGELFF.

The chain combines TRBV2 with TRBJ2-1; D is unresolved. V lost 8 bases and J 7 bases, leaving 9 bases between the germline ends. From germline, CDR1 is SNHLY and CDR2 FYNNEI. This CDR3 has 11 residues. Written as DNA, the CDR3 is TGTGCCAGCCTCACAACGAATGAGCAGTTCTTC. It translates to CASLTTNEQFF.

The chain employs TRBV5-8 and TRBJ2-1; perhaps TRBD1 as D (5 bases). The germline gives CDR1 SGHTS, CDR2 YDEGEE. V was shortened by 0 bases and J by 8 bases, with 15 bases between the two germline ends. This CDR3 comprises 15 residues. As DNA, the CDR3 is TGTGCCAGCAGCTTGGCTGCAAGGGGAAGTGATGAGCAGTTCTTC. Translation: CASSLAARGSDEQFF.

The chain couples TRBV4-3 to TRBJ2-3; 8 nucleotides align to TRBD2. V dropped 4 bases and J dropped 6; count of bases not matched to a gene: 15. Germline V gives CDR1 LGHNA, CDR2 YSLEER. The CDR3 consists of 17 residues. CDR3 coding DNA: TGCGCCAGCAGCCCCCTGGGAGCGGGCGGGGGGAGCGATACGCAGTATTTT. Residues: CASSPLGAGGGSDTQYF.

The CDR3 region is CSAFPGQGSGGKNIQYF. The DNA of the CDR3 is TGCAGCGCCTTCCCGGGACAGGGGTCCGGAGGCAAAAACATTCAGTACTTC. The V call is TRBV29-1, the J call TRBJ2-4; 10 bases agree with TRBD1. J was trimmed by 3 bases and V by 7 bases; bases with no gene match: 15. Germline V gene data show CDR1 as SQVTM and CDR2 as ANQGSEA. The CDR3 covers 17 residues.

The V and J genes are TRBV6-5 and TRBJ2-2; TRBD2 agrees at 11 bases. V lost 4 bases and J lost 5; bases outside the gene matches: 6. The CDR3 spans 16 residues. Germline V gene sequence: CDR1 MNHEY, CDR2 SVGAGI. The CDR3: CASSSPGTSGTGELFF. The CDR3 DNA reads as TGTGCCAGCAGTTCCCCCGGGACTAGCGGAACCGGGGAGCTGTTTTTT.

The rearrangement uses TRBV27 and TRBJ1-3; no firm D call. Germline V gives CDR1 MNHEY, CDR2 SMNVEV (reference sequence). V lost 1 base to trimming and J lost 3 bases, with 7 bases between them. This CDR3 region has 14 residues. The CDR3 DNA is TGTGCCAGCAGTTTATTCGGTGGTGGAAACACCATATATTTT. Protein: CASSLFGGGNTIYF.

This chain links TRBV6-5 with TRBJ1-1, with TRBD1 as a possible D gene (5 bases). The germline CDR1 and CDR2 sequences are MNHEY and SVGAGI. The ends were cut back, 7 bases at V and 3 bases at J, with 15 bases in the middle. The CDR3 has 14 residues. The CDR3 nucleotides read TGTGCCAGCATCAAACGGGACCGATACACTGAAGCTTTCTTT. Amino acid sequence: CASIKRDRYTEAFF.

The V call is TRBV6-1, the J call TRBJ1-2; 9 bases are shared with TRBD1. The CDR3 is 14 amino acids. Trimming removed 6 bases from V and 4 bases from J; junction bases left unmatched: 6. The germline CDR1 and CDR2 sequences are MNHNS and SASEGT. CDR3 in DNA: TGTGCCAGCAGGGCCGGGACAGGGCCCTATGGCTACACCTTC. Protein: CASRAGTGPYGYTF.

For the CDR3, the DNA is TGTGCCAGCAGCGCAACTCAGCGCGGACAGGGTGTCGAGCAGTACTTC. Protein sequence: CASSATQRGQGVEQYF. This chain links TRBV7-2 with TRBJ2-7, with 8 bases fitting TRBD1. V was clipped by 5 bases and J by 6 bases; unmatched bases: 15. CDR3 length: 16 residues. CDR1 is SGHTA, CDR2 FQGNSA, per germline. The entire variable domain, with the rest obtained from reference TRBV7-2 and TRBJ2-7, is as follows: GAGVSQSPSNKVTEKGKDVELRCDPISGHTALYWYRQSLGQGLEFLIYFQGNSAPDKSGLPSDRFSAERTGGSVSTLTIQRTQQEDSAVYLCASSATQRGQGVEQYFGPGTRLTVT.

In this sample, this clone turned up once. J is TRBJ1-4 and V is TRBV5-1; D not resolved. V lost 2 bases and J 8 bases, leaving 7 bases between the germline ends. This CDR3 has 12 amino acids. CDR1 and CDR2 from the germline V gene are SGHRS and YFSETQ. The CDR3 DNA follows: TGCGCCAGCAGCTTACTAGGAGAAAAACTGTTTTTT. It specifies CASSLLGEKLFF.

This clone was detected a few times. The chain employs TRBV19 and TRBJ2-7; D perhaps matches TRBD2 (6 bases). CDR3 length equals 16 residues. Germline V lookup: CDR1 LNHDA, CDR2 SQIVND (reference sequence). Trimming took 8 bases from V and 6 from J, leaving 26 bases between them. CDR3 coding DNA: TGTGCCAGTGCCCCCCAGAAGCGGGTGACTCGGGGCGAGCAGTACTTC. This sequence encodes CASAPQKRVTRGEQYF.